Listed below are T cell receptor beta chains from one sample, sequenced in a study of post-analysis software for immune sequencing data. TCRdb re-called the PCR reads with MiXCR, one entry per CDR3 protein. This sample has about 160,000 distinct CDR3 sequences, with 35% to 40% found just once. Sequencing was performed on blood, taken after autologous hematopoietic stem cell transplantation. These receptors were taken from a girl aged 10-17 years with multiple sclerosis. CDR3s include the opening cysteine and the closing phenylalanine or tryptophan. A D gene is named only where the DNA matches it firmly. Only some rows state a clone size, as once, few, many or a class for expanded clones.

>TRBD1|TRBJ2-4|TRBV20-1|-
CSARVGDSLNIQYF
TGCAGTGCTAGGGTTGGGGACAGCTTAAACATTCAGTACTTC
>-|TRBJ2-7|TRBV11-1|-
CASSAWTDSYEQYF
TGTGCCAGCAGCGCATGGACAGACTCCTACGAGCAGTACTTC
>-|TRBJ2-1|TRBV7-9|-
CASSPLWGESGNEQFF
TGTGCCAGCAGCCCCCTGTGGGGGGAGTCGGGCAATGAGCAGTTCTTC
>TRBD1|TRBJ2-7|TRBV3-1|few
CASSHTDREYEQYF
TGTGCCAGCAGCCACACGGACAGGGAATACGAGCAGTACTTC
>-|TRBJ1-2|TRBV12-3/TRBV12-4|-
CASKKGKNYGYTF
TGTGCCAGCAAAAAGGGAAAAAACTATGGCTACACCTTC
>-|TRBJ2-7|TRBV29-1|many
CSVARDYEQYF
TGCAGCGTAGCAAGGGACTACGAGCAGTACTTC
>TRBD2|TRBJ2-1|TRBV30|-
CAWTLAGGRNEQFF
TGTGCCTGGACACTAGCGGGAGGTAGGAATGAGCAGTTCTTC
>TRBD1|TRBJ2-1|TRBV12-3/TRBV12-4|-
CASSLGAGGSYEQFF
TGTGCCAGCAGTTTAGGGGCAGGGGGCTCCTATGAGCAGTTCTTC
>TRBD2|TRBJ2-5|TRBV11-2|few
CASSSPTSGSEETQYF
TGTGCCAGCAGCTCTCCGACTAGCGGGAGTGAAGAGACCCAGTACTTC
>-|TRBJ1-5|TRBV27|-
CASSTGSNQSQHF
TGTGCCAGCAGCACGGGGTCCAATCAGTCCCAGCATTTT
>-|TRBJ2-4|TRBV7-9|few
CASSRGGNIQYF
TGTGCCAGCAGCCGAGGGGGAAACATTCAGTACTTC
>-|TRBJ2-7|TRBV5-1|few
CASRAQDYPYEQYF
TGCGCCAGCAGGGCCCAGGACTACCCCTACGAGCAGTACTTC
>-|TRBJ2-1|TRBV7-3|many
CASSLTSGPTNEQFF
TGTGCCAGCAGCTTAACCTCCGGGCCGACCAATGAGCAGTTCTTC
>TRBD1|TRBJ2-1|TRBV5-1|-
CASKQLQGDEQFF
TGCGCCAGCAAACAGCTACAGGGGGATGAGCAGTTCTTC
>TRBD1|TRBJ2-7|TRBV7-2|-
CASSSSGTGFGEQYF
TGTGCCAGCAGCTCTTCCGGGACAGGGTTTGGCGAGCAGTACTTC
>-|TRBJ1-4|TRBV20-1|many
CSATLDSATNEKRFF
TGCAGTGCCACACTGGACAGTGCAACTAATGAAAAACGGTTTTTT
>-|TRBJ2-4|TRBV5-1|-
CASRTRTGHSYKQYF
TGCGCCAGCAGGACGAGGACTGGGCACTCCTACAAGCAGTACTTC
>-|TRBJ1-1|TRBV28|-
CASSFQQGFGFTEAFF
TGTGCCAGCAGTTTCCAACAGGGTTTTGGGTTCACTGAAGCTTTCTTT
>-|TRBJ2-1|TRBV20-1|-
CSALERAEPYNEQFF
TGCAGTGCTCTCGAGCGGGCAGAGCCCTACAATGAGCAGTTCTTC
>TRBD2|TRBJ2-3|TRBV27|many
CASSFIPSGVYTDTQYF
TGTGCCAGCAGTTTTATTCCTAGCGGGGTCTACACAGATACGCAGTATTTT
>-|TRBJ2-5|TRBV6-2/TRBV6-3|few
CASSTVYQETQYF
TGTGCCAGCAGTACGGTGTACCAAGAGACCCAGTACTTC
>-|TRBJ2-7|TRBV25-1|many
CASSGVSSYEQYF
TGTGCCAGCAGTGGAGTCAGCTCCTACGAGCAGTACTTC
>TRBD2|TRBJ2-5|TRBV11-2|-
CASSLVRGTSRETQYF
TGTGCCAGCAGCTTAGTAAGGGGGACTAGCCGGGAGACCCAGTACTTC
>-|TRBJ2-5|TRBV6-5|many
CASSSDSRGTQYF
TGTGCCAGCAGTTCCGACAGTCGGGGGACCCAGTACTTC
>TRBD1|TRBJ2-1|TRBV12-3/TRBV12-4|many
CASSLDPGQGHNEQFF
TGTGCCAGCAGTTTGGATCCCGGACAGGGACACAATGAGCAGTTCTTC
>-|TRBJ2-1|TRBV6-6|-
CASSYSQVYNEQFF
TGTGCCAGCAGTTACTCCCAGGTTTACAATGAGCAGTTCTTC
>TRBD2|TRBJ2-1|TRBV20-1|-
CSAPPSGRVDEQFF
TGCAGTGCTCCCCCTAGCGGGAGGGTGGATGAGCAGTTCTTC
>TRBD2|TRBJ2-1|TRBV6-4|-
CASSYLGPWDPGGSWNEQFF
TGTGCCAGCAGTTACCTGGGACCCTGGGACCCCGGGGGGTCTTGGAATGAGCAGTTCTTC
>-|TRBJ2-6|TRBV6-5|many
CATGTGTGANVLTF
TGTGCCACCGGAACAGGGACTGGGGCCAACGTCCTGACTTTC
>-|TRBJ2-7|TRBV29-1|many
CSVRGRSQQGEQYF
TGCAGCGTTCGAGGACGCTCACAGCAGGGCGAGCAGTACTTC
>-|TRBJ2-7|TRBV18|many
CASSLRGEQYF
TGTGCCAGCTCCCTCCGAGGCGAGCAGTACTTC
>TRBD1|TRBJ2-5|TRBV10-3|few
CAISETGQGETQYF
TGTGCCATCAGTGAGACCGGACAGGGGGAGACCCAGTACTTC
>-|TRBJ1-1|TRBV28|-
CASSSPSRRGQYTEAFF
TGTGCCAGCAGTTCCCCATCCAGGCGGGGTCAGTACACTGAAGCTTTCTTT
>-|TRBJ2-1|TRBV6-2/TRBV6-3|few
CASSYPSDPSSYNEQFF
TGTGCCAGCAGTTACCCCTCCGATCCCAGCTCCTACAATGAGCAGTTCTTC
>TRBD1|TRBJ2-1|TRBV20-1|-
CSARGTGGGEQFF
TGCAGTGCTAGGGGGACAGGGGGAGGTGAGCAGTTCTTC
>-|TRBJ2-4|TRBV12-3/TRBV12-4|-
CASRPGDRAKNIQYF
TGTGCCAGCCGCCCCGGAGATCGGGCCAAAAACATTCAGTACTTC
>-|TRBJ2-3|TRBV6-5|few
CASSHRAGSSTDTQYF
TGTGCCAGCAGCCACAGGGCGGGTTCTAGCACAGATACGCAGTATTTT
>TRBD2|TRBJ2-3|TRBV27|-
CASSLSSGAATQYF
TGTGCCAGCAGTTTAAGTAGCGGGGCGGCTACGCAGTATTTT
>TRBD2|TRBJ2-1|TRBV11-2|few
CASSSRTSGDVAYNEQFF
TGTGCCAGCAGCTCCCGGACTAGCGGGGACGTAGCCTACAATGAGCAGTTCTTC
>-|TRBJ2-4|TRBV20-1|-
CSARDNQNKNIQYF
TGCAGTGCTAGGGACAACCAAAACAAAAACATTCAGTACTTC
>TRBD1|TRBJ2-4|TRBV5-1|few
CASSGGQGALKGIQYF
TGCGCCAGCAGCGGCGGACAGGGGGCGCTGAAAGGAATTCAGTACTTC
>TRBD1|TRBJ1-1|TRBV7-8|-
CASTLGQANTEAFF
TGTGCCAGCACCCTCGGACAGGCGAACACTGAAGCTTTCTTT
>-|TRBJ2-1|TRBV20-1|-
CSARGGSDNEQFF
TGCAGTGCTAGAGGCGGGTCAGACAATGAGCAGTTCTTC
>-|TRBJ1-1|TRBV9|-
CASSVGGYTEAFF
TGTGCCAGCAGCGTAGGAGGTTACACTGAAGCTTTCTTT
>-|TRBJ1-2|TRBV7-9|many
CASYAGIDGYTF
TGTGCCAGTTACGCAGGGATAGATGGCTACACCTTC
>-|TRBJ2-2|TRBV9|-
CASSVGGGTGELFF
TGTGCCAGCAGCGTAGGGGGCGGTACCGGGGAGCTGTTTTTT
>-|TRBJ1-2|TRBV7-8|few
CASSFGRPYGYTF
TGTGCCAGCAGCTTTGGCAGGCCCTATGGCTACACCTTC
>-|TRBJ2-7|TRBV20-1|few
CSAGGLGGSYEQYF
TGCAGTGCTGGGGGCTTGGGGGGGTCCTACGAGCAGTACTTC
>TRBD2|TRBJ2-7|TRBV6-1|-
CASSEDGLAGGSYEQYF
TGTGCCAGCAGCGAAGACGGGCTAGCGGGAGGAAGCTACGAGCAGTACTTC